The 6 T cell receptor beta chains below were found in one sample sequenced in a study of T cell responses to AZD1222 COVID-19 vaccine. Measured with immunoSEQ multiplex PCR; TCRdb has only the in-frame clones, and not every one. The sample records 100,000 to 150,000 clones, approximately 90% being singletons. The source material was peripheral blood, sampled 28 days after the second AZD1222 dose. These receptors were obtained from an adult who received the AZD1222 COVID-19 vaccine.

This chain links TRBV28 with TRBJ1-1; D is unclear. CDR1 MDHEN and CDR2 SYDVKM come from the germline V gene. Trimming took off 3 bases at V and 2 bases at J, with 19 bases between the two ends. The CDR3 extends over 17 amino acids. The CDR3 spells CASSFSPSLGPNTEAFF. The CDR3 DNA follows: TGTGCCAGCAGTTTTTCCCCATCCTTGGGTCCTAACACTGAAGCTTTCTTT.

This clone was seen only once. The gene calls are TRBV5-4 and TRBJ1-1; perhaps TRBD1 as D (5 bases). The V gene lost 4 bases and the J gene lost 1 base, with 11 bases spanning the gap. Germline CDR1 and CDR2: SGHNT and YYREEE (reference sequence). This CDR3 spans 14 amino acids. In DNA form, the CDR3 reads TGTGCCAGCAGCCCCACGAGGGGGAACACTGAAGCTTTCTTT. Translation: CASSPTRGNTEAFF.

The CDR3 coding sequence is TGTGCCACCAGCAGAGGAGCGGGTCAGCCGAATGAAAAACTGTTTTTT. This encodes CATSRGAGQPNEKLFF. This rearrangement joins TRBV15 to TRBJ1-4, with D hard to call. Trimming pared 1 base from V and 5 bases from J, leaving 14 bases between. The germline V gene has CDR1 LNHNV and CDR2 YYDKDF (reference sequence). This CDR3 region has 16 residues.

The chain employs TRBV4-2 and TRBJ2-7; a possible D gene is TRBD2 (5 bases). V lost 4 bases to trimming and J lost 7 bases, with 11 bases between them. The germline V gene has CDR1 LGHNA and CDR2 YNFKEQ. The CDR3 has 12 residues. CDR3: CASSPSRGEQYF. The CDR3 DNA follows: TGTGCCAGCAGCCCTTCCCGGGGTGAGCAGTACTTC.

Here the CDR3 reads CASSIRSAINEKLFF. The DNA for the CDR3 is TGTGCCAGTAGTATTCGGTCAGCCATCAATGAAAAACTGTTTTTT. J is TRBJ1-4 and V is TRBV19, with unresolved D. Deletions cut 3 bases from V and 5 bases from J, with 13 bases between. Looked up from germline, CDR1 is LNHDA and CDR2 is SQIVND (reference sequence). CDR3 length: 15 amino acids.

The V gene is TRBV18, the J gene TRBJ1-3; no clear D gene. The CDR3 has 14 residues. The germline V gene has CDR1 KGHSH and CDR2 LQKENI. V was pared by 3 bases and J by 4 bases, with 10 bases between. This CDR3 is CASSPRTVGNTIYF. CDR3 nucleotide sequence: TGTGCCAGCTCACCGAGGACGGTAGGAAACACCATATATTTT.